This T cell receptor (beta chain) was found in a study of shared clonotypes between healthy human individuals. Whole-study results and caveats: The researchers took only blood, and tissue repertoires probably look different.

On this clone: The antigen remains unidentified.

Samples underwent the assay at deep level. Repertoires were generated with immunoSEQ multiplex PCR, while TCRdb's copy carries only in-frame clones and drops some. The sample yields 900,000 to 1,200,000 clones, 70% to 80% seen once. CDR1 SGHDN and CDR2 FVKESK come from the germline V gene. The germline V and J ends were trimmed by 1 base and 9 bases, with 7 bases remaining between them. The CDR3 is 11 amino acids. All the donors were Caucasian adults who lived in Nashville, Tennessee. V and J are TRBV14 and TRBJ2-7; D is undetermined. This TCR derives from a man between 18 and 35 years old in good health. Some clones in this sample may be carry-over from other donors' samples. The sequenced sample was memory CD4+ T cells from PBMCs. Subset meaning: CD45RA-negative fraction. The CDR3 loop reads CASSQGLGQYF. The CDR3 region has the DNA TGTGCCAGCAGCCAAGGCCTAGGGCAGTACTTC.